What follows is one T cell receptor beta chain and its context. Repertoires were generated with immunoSEQ multiplex PCR, while TCRdb's copy carries only in-frame clones and drops some. This table holds 700,000 or so clones, approximately 85% found once. The data belong to a study of shared T cell receptors in the human thymus. Germline lookup yields CDR1 SGHRS and CDR2 YFSETQ. The V end was cut by 4 bases, the J end by 7 bases, with 9 bases between. CDR3 length: 11 amino acids. These data are also associated with another study on human thymus T cells.

The TCR sequence derives from a girl less than two years old with a congenital heart defect. The sample was thymocytes. The rearrangement links TRBV5-1 to TRBJ2-7; maybe TRBD1 (6 bases). The CDR3 reads CASSPGQEQYF. DNA for the CDR3: TGCGCCAGCAGCCCTGGACAGGAGCAGTACTTC.